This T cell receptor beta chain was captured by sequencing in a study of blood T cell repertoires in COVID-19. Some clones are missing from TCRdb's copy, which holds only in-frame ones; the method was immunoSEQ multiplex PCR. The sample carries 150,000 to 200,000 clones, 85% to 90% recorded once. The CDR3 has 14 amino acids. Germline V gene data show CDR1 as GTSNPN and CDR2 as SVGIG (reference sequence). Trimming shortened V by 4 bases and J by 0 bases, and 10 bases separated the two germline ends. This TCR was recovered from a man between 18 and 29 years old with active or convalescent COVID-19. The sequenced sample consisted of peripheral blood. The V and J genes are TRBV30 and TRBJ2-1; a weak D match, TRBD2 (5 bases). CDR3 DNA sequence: TGTGCCTGGATAGCGACCCACTCCTACAATGAGCAGTTCTTC. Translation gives CAWIATHSYNEQFF. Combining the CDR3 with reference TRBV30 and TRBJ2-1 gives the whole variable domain SQTIHQWPATLVQPVGSPLSLECTVEGTSNPNLYWYRQAAGRGLQLLFYSVGIGQISSEVPQNLSASRPQDRQFILSSKKLLLSDSGFYLCAWIATHSYNEQFFGPGTRLTVL.